The clone carrying this TCR beta chain was detected a few times. TCRdb itself ran the RT-PCR reads through MiXCR, one entry per CDR3 protein. The table lists a few hundred thousand distinct CDR3 sequences, around 11% of them singletons. Trimming stripped 5 bases from V and 6 bases from J, with 15 bases between. Germline assignment: CDR1 LGHNA and CDR2 YNFKEQ. The CDR3 has 14 amino acids. This record belongs to a study of response to subunit inactivated influenza vaccine. This sample was shared with a second study, whose subject was T cells expressing NK-cell markers. From that report: Production of TCR beta cDNA relied on 5'RACE template switching with UMIs.

This receptor was taken from a man between 50 and 59 years old who received an inactivated influenza vaccine. Sequencing used PBMCs from blood, obtained on the day of vaccination. This chain uses TRBV4-2 with TRBJ2-3; D is ambiguous. The CDR3 region has the DNA TGTGCCAGCAGCGACGGGCCTCTTTGGGATACGCAGTATTTT. Protein product: CASSDGPLWDTQYF.